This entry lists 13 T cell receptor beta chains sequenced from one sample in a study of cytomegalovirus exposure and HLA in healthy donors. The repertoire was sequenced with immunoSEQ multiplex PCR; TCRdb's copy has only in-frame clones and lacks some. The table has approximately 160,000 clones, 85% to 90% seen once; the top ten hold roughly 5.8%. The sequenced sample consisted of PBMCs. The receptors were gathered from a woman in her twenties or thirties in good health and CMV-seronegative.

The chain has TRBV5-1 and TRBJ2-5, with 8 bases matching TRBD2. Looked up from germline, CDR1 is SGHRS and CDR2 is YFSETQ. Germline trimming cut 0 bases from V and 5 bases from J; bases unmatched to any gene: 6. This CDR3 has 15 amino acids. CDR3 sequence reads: CASSLGLAFGETQYF. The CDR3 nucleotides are TGCGCCAGCAGCTTGGGACTAGCGTTCGGGGAGACCCAGTACTTC.

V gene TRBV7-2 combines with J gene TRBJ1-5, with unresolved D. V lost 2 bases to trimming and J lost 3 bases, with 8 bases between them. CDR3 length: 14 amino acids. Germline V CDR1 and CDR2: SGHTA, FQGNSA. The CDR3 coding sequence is TGTGCCAGCAGCTTATCCCGGGACAATCAGCCCCAGCATTTT. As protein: CASSLSRDNQPQHF.

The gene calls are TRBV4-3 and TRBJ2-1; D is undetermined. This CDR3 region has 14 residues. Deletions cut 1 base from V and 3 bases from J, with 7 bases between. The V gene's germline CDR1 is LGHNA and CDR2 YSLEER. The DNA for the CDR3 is TGCGCCAGCAGCCAAGGGCAGGACTACAATGAGCAGTTCTTC. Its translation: CASSQGQDYNEQFF.

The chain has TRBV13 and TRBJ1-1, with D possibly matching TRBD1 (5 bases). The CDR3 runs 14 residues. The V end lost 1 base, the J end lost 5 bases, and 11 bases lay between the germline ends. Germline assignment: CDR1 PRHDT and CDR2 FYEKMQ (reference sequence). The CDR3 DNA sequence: TGTGCCAGCAGCTTAGTTAGCGCAGGGACTGAAGCTTTCTTT. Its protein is CASSLVSAGTEAFF.

CDR3 nucleotide sequence: TGTGCCATCAGTGACGGGACAGGGGGCTGGCAGCCCCAGCATTTT. It translates to CAISDGTGGWQPQHF. This chain connects TRBV10-3 to TRBJ1-5; TRBD1 matches at 12 bases. J gave up 7 bases and V 3 bases, and 4 bases lay outside the gene matches. Per the germline V gene, CDR1 is ENHRY and CDR2 is SYGVKD. This CDR3 has 15 residues.

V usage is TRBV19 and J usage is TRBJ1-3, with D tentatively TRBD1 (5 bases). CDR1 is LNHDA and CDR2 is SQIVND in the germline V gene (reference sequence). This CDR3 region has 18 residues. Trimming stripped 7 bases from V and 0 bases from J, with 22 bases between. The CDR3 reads CASTIETGGDSSGNTIYF. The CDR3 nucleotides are TGTGCCAGTACCATAGAGACGGGAGGAGACAGCTCTGGAAACACCATATATTTT. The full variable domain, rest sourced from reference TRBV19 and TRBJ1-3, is DGGITQSPKYLFRKEGQNVTLSCEQNLNHDAMYWYRQDPGQGLRLIYYSQIVNDFQKGDIAEGYSVSREKKESFPLTVTSAQKNPTAFYLCASTIETGGDSSGNTIYFGEGSWLTVV.

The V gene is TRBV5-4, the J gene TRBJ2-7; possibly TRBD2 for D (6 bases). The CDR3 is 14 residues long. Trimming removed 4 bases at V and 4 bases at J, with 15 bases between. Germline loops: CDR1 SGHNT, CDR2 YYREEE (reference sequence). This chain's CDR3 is CASSPGLPNYEQYF. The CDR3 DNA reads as TGTGCCAGCAGCCCGGGACTCCCAAATTACGAGCAGTACTTC. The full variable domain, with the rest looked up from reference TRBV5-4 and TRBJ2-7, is ETGVTQSPTHLIKTRGQQVTLRCSSQSGHNTVSWYQQALGQGPQFIFQYYREEENGRGNFPPRFSGLQFPNYSSELNVNALELDDSALYLCASSPGLPNYEQYFGPGTRLTVT.

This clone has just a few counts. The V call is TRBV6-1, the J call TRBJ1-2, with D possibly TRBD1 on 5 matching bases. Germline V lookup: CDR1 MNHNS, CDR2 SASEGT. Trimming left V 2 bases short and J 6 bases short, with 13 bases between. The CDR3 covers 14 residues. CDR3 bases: TGTGCCAGCAGTGAATGGAAGGGGTACCATGGCTACACCTTC. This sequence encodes CASSEWKGYHGYTF.

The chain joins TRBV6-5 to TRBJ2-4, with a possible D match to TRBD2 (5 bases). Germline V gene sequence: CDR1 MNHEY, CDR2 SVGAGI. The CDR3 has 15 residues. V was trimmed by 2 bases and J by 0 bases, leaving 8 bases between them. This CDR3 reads CASSYSGLAKNIQYF. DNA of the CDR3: TGTGCCAGCAGTTACAGCGGACTAGCCAAAAACATTCAGTACTTC.

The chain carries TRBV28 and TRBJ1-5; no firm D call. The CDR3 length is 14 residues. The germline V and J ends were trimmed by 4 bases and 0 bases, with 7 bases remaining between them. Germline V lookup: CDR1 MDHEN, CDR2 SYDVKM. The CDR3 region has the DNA TGTGCCAGCAGTTGGTACAGTAGCAATCAGCCCCAGCATTTT. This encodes CASSWYSSNQPQHF.

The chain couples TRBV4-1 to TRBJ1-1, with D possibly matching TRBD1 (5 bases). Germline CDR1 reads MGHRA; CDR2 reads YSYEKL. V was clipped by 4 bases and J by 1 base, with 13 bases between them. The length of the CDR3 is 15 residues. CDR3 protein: CASSPRAATNTEAFF. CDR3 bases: TGCGCCAGCAGCCCCAGGGCGGCGACGAACACTGAAGCTTTCTTT.

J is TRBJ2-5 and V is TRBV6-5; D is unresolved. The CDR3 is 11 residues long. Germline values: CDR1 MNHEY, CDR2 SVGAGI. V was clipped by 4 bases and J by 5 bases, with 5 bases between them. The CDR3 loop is CASSSMETQYF. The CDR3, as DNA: TGTGCCAGCAGTTCGATGGAGACCCAGTACTTC.

DNA of the CDR3: TGTGCCACCAGCAGAGAAGGGGGTGGCGGCGAGCAGTACTTC. Its translation: CATSREGGGGEQYF. This chain joins TRBV15 and TRBJ2-7; possible D gene TRBD1, 6 bases. Germline CDR1 reads LNHNV; CDR2 reads YYDKDF (reference sequence). The ends were cut back, 0 bases at V and 6 bases at J, with 12 bases in the middle. CDR3 length: 14 residues.